A single sample is the source of the 10 T cell receptor beta chains below, sequenced in a study of OX40 agonist ivuxolimab in advanced cancers. The repertoire was sequenced with immunoSEQ multiplex PCR; TCRdb's copy has only in-frame clones and lacks some. Of about 95,000 clones in the sample, roughly 87% were seen once. The sequencing here drew on CD4+ or CD8+ T cells sorted from blood, taken in a trial of the OX40 agonist ivuxolimab. These receptors were collected from an adult with an advanced solid tumor such as melanoma, head and neck, liver or kidney cancer.

The rearrangement joins TRBV4-2 to TRBJ2-7; a weak D match, TRBD2 (7 bases). The V gene lost 0 bases and the J gene lost 2 bases, with 11 bases spanning the gap. The CDR3 covers 15 residues. CDR1 and CDR2 (germline): LGHNA, YNFKEQ. CDR3 protein: CASSQDPGGTYEQYF. The CDR3 DNA sequence: TGTGCCAGCAGCCAAGATCCGGGGGGCACCTACGAGCAGTACTTC.

This rearrangement joins TRBV11-2 to TRBJ2-7; D might be TRBD2 (7 bases). With 1 base removed from V and 3 bases from J, the gap between germline ends came to 13 bases. The CDR3 has 15 amino acids. Germline assignment: CDR1 SGHAT and CDR2 FQNNGV. Written as DNA, the CDR3 is TGTGCCAGCAGCTTAGTTCGGGGAGGGGGCTACGAGCAGTACTTC. Residues: CASSLVRGGGYEQYF.

This chain links TRBV5-1 with TRBJ2-7, with D tentatively TRBD2 (5 bases). Trimming cost V 6 bases and J 2 bases, with 21 bases left between them. The CDR3 totals 16 residues. Germline CDR1 reads SGHRS; CDR2 reads YFSETQ. The CDR3 sequence: CASITPGGVRAYEQYF. CDR3 DNA sequence: TGCGCCAGCATCACCCCAGGAGGAGTGCGGGCCTACGAGCAGTACTTC.

The CDR3 sequence: CAWSMGASGPLSNQPQHF. DNA of the CDR3: TGTGCCTGGAGTATGGGGGCGTCGGGACCCCTATCTAATCAGCCCCAGCATTTT. The chain links TRBV30 to TRBJ1-5, with a weak D call TRBD1 (6 bases). There are 18 residues in the CDR3. In germline, CDR1 is GTSNPN, CDR2 SVGIG (reference sequence). V was shortened by 2 bases and J by 4 bases, with 24 bases between the two germline ends.

The rearrangement joins TRBV18 to TRBJ1-1; 8 bases are shared with TRBD1. V dropped 3 bases and J dropped 3; count of bases not matched to a gene: 6. The germline CDR1 and CDR2 sequences are KGHSH and LQKENI. The CDR3 has 15 amino acids. The CDR3 nucleotides read TGTGCCAGCTCACCTCGGACAGGGAGTGACACTGAAGCTTTCTTT. This gives the protein CASSPRTGSDTEAFF.

The chain combines TRBV7-8 with TRBJ2-5; TRBD2 matches 7 bases. Per germline, CDR1 SGHVS and CDR2 FQNEAQ. The ends lost 1 base at V and 6 bases at J; junction bases unmatched: 11. This CDR3 comprises 16 residues. CDR3: CASSLERTRKMQTQYF. CDR3 DNA: TGTGCCAGCAGCTTAGAACGGACTAGAAAGATGCAGACCCAGTACTTC.

This clone was counted only a few times. This CDR3 is CASSLLGVEQYF. The CDR3 DNA is TGTGCCAGCAGCTTGCTAGGGGTCGAGCAGTACTTC. The V and J genes are TRBV13 and TRBJ2-7; possibly TRBD1 for D (5 bases). V lost 3 bases and J 6 bases, leaving 9 bases between the germline ends. CDR3 size: 12 residues. From germline, CDR1 is PRHDT and CDR2 FYEKMQ (reference sequence).

This CDR3 reads CASSRQGQEYNEQFF. In nucleotides, the CDR3 is TGTGCCAGCAGCCGCCAGGGACAGGAATACAATGAGCAGTTCTTC. This sequence joins TRBV5-6 and TRBJ2-1, with 8 bases aligning to TRBD1. The CDR3 runs to 15 residues. J gave up 4 bases and V 4 bases, and 7 bases lay outside the gene matches. The germline V gene encodes CDR1 SGHDT and CDR2 YYEEEE. The entire variable domain, with the rest obtained from reference TRBV5-6 and TRBJ2-1, is as follows: DAGVTQSPTHLIKTRGQQVTLRCSPKSGHDTVSWYQQALGQGPQFIFQYYEEEERQRGNFPDRFSGHQFPNYSSELNVNALLLGDSALYLCASSRQGQEYNEQFFGPGTRLTVL.

The rearrangement links TRBV19 to TRBJ1-1; 12 nucleotides line up with TRBD1. V was pared by 4 bases and J by 3 bases, with 15 bases of the junction left unmatched. Germline CDR1 and CDR2: LNHDA and SQIVND (reference sequence). The CDR3 is 19 amino acids. The CDR3 loop reads CASSTGTGTGGVWYTEAFF. CDR3 sequence (DNA): TGTGCCAGTAGTACCGGAACCGGGACAGGGGGCGTCTGGTACACTGAAGCTTTCTTT.

The chain carries TRBV18 and TRBJ2-1, with 8 bases that match TRBD2. Germline CDR1 reads KGHSH; CDR2 reads LQKENI. V was pared by 6 bases and J by 2 bases, with 9 bases of the junction left unmatched. There are 16 residues in the CDR3. Here the CDR3 DNA reads TGTGCCAGCTCCTTTGGGGCGGGAGGTACCTACAATGAGCAGTTCTTC. Its translation is CASSFGAGGTYNEQFF.